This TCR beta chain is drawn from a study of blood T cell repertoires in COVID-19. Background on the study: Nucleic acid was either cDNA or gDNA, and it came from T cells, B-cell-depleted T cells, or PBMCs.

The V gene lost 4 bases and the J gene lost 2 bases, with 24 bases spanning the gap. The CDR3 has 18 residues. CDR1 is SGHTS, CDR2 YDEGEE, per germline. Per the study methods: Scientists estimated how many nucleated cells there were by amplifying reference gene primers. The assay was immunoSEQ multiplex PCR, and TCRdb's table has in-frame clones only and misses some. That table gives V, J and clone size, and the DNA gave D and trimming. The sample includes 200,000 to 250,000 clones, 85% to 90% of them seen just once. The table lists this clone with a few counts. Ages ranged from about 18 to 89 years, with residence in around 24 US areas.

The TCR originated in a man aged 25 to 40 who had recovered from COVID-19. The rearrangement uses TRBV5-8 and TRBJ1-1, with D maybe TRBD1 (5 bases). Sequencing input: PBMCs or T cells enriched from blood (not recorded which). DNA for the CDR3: TGTGCCAGCAGCACATTTACCGGGACCCCGGGACTTAACACTGAAGCTTTCTTT. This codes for CASSTFTGTPGLNTEAFF.